This TCR beta chain was captured in a study of glioma-infiltrating T cells after dendritic cell vaccination. TCRB CDR3 was amplified from 2 ug genomic DNA or less. Primers: 60 V beta forward and 13 J beta reverse. Profiled with immunoSEQ multiplex PCR; TCRdb holds only in-frame clones, not every one. The table has fewer than 50,000 clones, approximately 85% seen once. This sample comprised blood, obtained before dendritic cell vaccination. The clonotype comes from a human donor with glioblastoma.

The CDR3 protein is CASSPSGGVLETQYF. DNA of the CDR3: TGCGCCAGCAGCCCGAGCGGGGGGGTGTTGGAGACCCAGTACTTC. The gene calls are TRBV4-1 and TRBJ2-5; TRBD2 aligns across 10 bases. The CDR3 has 15 amino acids. The trim removed 4 bases at V and 5 bases at J, leaving 7 bases unmatched. The V gene's germline CDR1 is MGHRA and CDR2 YSYEKL.